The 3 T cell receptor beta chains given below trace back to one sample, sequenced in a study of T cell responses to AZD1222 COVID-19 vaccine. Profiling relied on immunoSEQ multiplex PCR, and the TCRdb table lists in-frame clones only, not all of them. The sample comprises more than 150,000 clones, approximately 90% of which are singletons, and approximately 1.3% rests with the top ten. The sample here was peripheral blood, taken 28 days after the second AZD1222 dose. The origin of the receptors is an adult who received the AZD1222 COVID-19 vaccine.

The CDR3 nucleotides read TGTGCCAGTAGCCCGGGGGCAGCCTTCTCTGGAAACACCATATATTTT. This codes for CASSPGAAFSGNTIYF. The rearrangement joins TRBV19 to TRBJ1-3, with D perhaps matching TRBD1 (6 bases). V dropped 6 bases and J dropped 0 bases, with 15 bases sitting between them. From germline, CDR1 is LNHDA and CDR2 SQIVND (reference sequence). This CDR3 has 16 amino acids.

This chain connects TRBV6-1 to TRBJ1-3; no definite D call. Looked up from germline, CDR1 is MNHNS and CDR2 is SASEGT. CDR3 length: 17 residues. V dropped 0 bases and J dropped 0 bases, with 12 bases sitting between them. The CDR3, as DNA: TGTGCCAGCAGTGAAGCCGTACGCGGCTACTCTGGAAACACCATATATTTT. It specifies CASSEAVRGYSGNTIYF.

CDR3 amino acids: CASRLAGGGSYNEQFF. The CDR3 nucleotides are TGTGCCAGCAGACTAGCGGGGGGCGGCTCCTACAATGAGCAGTTCTTC. The rearrangement joins TRBV2 to TRBJ2-1; 12 positions match TRBD2. The junction had 3 bases not matched to a gene; V was cut back by 6 bases and J by 0 bases. The CDR3 contains 16 residues. The germline gives CDR1 SNHLY, CDR2 FYNNEI.